The clone carrying this T cell receptor beta chain was seen repeatedly, ten times or more. Its target is not known. Addition of a universal primer site occurred through template switching, and cDNA carried unique molecular identifiers. Via MiXCR, TCRdb re-called the 5' RACE reads, giving one row per CDR3 protein. The sample includes around 250,000 distinct CDR3 sequences, 10% to 15% of them seen just once. The source of the sample is a study of identical twins. The study, taken as a whole, reports: With beta out-of-frame sequences, excess sharing by twins was weaker.

The germline CDR1 and CDR2 sequences are SGDLS and YYNGEE. This CDR3 has 14 residues. Trimming took 0 bases from V and 4 from J, leaving 11 bases between them. The same sample was also studied in work on yellow fever vaccine responses in identical twins.

The chain recombines TRBV9 with TRBJ2-7, with D unclear. The sequence came from a young woman in good health. Source material: memory (CD45RO+) T cells sorted from blood. CDR3 sequence: CASSVGDSRYEQYF. The CDR3 DNA sequence: TGTGCCAGCAGCGTAGGAGACTCCCGATACGAGCAGTACTTC.